Below, one T cell receptor beta chain is given with its context. This specimen comes from a study of blood T cell repertoires in COVID-19. Using immunoSEQ multiplex PCR, the repertoire was profiled, and TCRdb retains in-frame clones only, with some absent. The table includes approximately 46,000 clones, around 83% detected once. Unmatched junction bases numbered 5, after V lost 4 bases and J lost 6 bases. The CDR3 covers 13 residues. Germline-derived CDR1 and CDR2 are KGHSH and LQKENI. This TCR was recovered from a woman in her sixties or seventies in a cohort sampled during active COVID-19. The chain carries TRBV18 and TRBJ1-2; TRBD1 matches at 7 bases. Source material: peripheral blood. This chain's CDR3 is CASSQTGINGYTF. CDR3 nucleotide sequence: TGTGCCAGCTCACAGACAGGGATCAATGGCTACACCTTC. The full variable domain, completed using reference TRBV18 and TRBJ1-2, is NAGVMQNPRHLVRRRGQEARLRCSPMKGHSHVYWYRQLPEEGLKFMVYLQKENIIDESGMPKERFSAEFPKEGPSILRIQQVVRGDSAAYFCASSQTGINGYTFGSGTRLTVV.